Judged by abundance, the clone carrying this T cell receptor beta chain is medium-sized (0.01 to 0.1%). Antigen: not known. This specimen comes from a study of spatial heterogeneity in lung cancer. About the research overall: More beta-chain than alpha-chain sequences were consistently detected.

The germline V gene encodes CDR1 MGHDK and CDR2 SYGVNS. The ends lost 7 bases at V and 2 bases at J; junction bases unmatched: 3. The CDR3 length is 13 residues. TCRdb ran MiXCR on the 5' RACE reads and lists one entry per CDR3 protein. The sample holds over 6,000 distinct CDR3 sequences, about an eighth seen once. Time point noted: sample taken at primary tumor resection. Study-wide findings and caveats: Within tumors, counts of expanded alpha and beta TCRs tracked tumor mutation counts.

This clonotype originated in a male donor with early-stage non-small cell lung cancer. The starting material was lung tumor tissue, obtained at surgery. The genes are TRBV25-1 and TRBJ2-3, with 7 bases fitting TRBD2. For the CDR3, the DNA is TGTGCCAGCACGGGACTACCCACAGATACGCAGTATTTT. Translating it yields CASTGLPTDTQYF.